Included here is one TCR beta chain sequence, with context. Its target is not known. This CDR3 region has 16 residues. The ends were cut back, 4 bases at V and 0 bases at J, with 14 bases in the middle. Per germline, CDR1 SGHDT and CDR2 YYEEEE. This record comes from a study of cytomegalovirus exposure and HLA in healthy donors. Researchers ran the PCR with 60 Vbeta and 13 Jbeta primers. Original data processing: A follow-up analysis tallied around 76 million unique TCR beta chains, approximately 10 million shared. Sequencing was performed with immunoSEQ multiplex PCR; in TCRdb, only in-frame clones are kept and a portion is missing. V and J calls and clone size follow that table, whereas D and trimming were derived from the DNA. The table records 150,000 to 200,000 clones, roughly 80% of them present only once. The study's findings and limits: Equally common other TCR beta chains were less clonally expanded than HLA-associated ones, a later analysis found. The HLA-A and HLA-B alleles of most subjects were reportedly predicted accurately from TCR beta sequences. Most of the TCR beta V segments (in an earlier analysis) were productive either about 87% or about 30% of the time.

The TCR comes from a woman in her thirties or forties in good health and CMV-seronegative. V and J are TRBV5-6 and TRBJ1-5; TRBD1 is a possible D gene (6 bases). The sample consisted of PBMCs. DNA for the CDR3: TGTGCCAGCAGCCGAGGGACGGGACATAGCAATCAGCCCCAGCATTTT. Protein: CASSRGTGHSNQPQHF.